This T cell receptor (beta chain) was obtained from a study of neurological immune-mediated disorders. Unmatched junction bases numbered 8, after V lost 4 bases and J lost 9 bases. CDR3 length: 14 amino acids. CDR1 is SGHRS, CDR2 YFSETQ, per germline. From the 5' RACE reads, TCRdb called clonotypes with MiXCR, one entry per CDR3 protein. The repertoire holds about 46,000 distinct CDR3 sequences, with roughly 4.1% as singletons. At least ten counts were recorded for this clonotype. Its target is not known. Study findings and constraints: Phylogenetic grouping assigned the repertoires of 18 of 34 multiple sclerosis patients to a single related-CDR3 cluster, which may represent a signature. In multiple sclerosis patients, the repertoire cluster was unrelated to clinical or MRI findings.

The sequencing sample was made of PBMCs. The sequence was collected from a woman aged 55-75 years with multiple sclerosis. The chain combines TRBV5-1 with TRBJ2-1, with 9 positions matching TRBD1. The CDR3 nucleotides read TGCGCCAGCAGCGAGTGGACAGGGGTCGGTGAGCAGTTCTTC. Its translation is CASSEWTGVGEQFF.